This T cell receptor beta chain was recovered during a study of blood T cells in healthy people across ages. General study points: Any conclusive comparison of naive versus antigen-experienced cells was prevented by using unsorted PBMCs.

Using a J-beta primer mix together with a sample-barcoded 5' primer, a second PCR was run for about 6 to 12 cycles. Every cDNA was tagged by a template-switch adaptor with 12 random nucleotides. MiXCR, applied by TCRdb to the 5' RACE reads, yields one record per CDR3 protein. This table holds about 780,000 distinct CDR3 sequences, roughly 24% found once. The J segment lost 0 bases and the V segment lost 5 bases, leaving 8 bases of the junction unmatched. CDR3 length: 17 amino acids. Germline values: CDR1 SGHKS, CDR2 YYEKEE (reference sequence). Of note for this clonotype: The antigen remains undetermined.

This same sample was also part of a study on T cells of mothers and their children.

The chain uses TRBV5-5 and TRBJ2-3; 11 bases align to TRBD2. The sequenced material came from blood. This receptor was obtained from a boy younger than 18 in good health. This CDR3 reads CASSSTSGGPSTDTQYF. The CDR3 nucleotides are TGTGCCAGCAGTTCTACTAGCGGGGGTCCTAGCACAGATACGCAGTATTTT. Full variable domain (outside the CDR3, taken from reference TRBV5-5 and TRBJ2-3): DAGVTQSPTHLIKTRGQQVTLRCSPISGHKSVSWYQQVLGQGPQFIFQYYEKEERGRGNFPDRFSARQFPNYSSELNVNALLLGDSALYLCASSSTSGGPSTDTQYFGPGTRLTVL.